Given below is one T cell receptor beta chain in context. The sample is drawn from a study of blood T cell repertoires in COVID-19. Study-level background: Spain, Italy and the United States supplied samples that represented acute and convalescent COVID-19.

Trimming cost V 3 bases and J 4 bases, with 11 bases left between them. Per germline, CDR1 SGHRS and CDR2 YFSETQ. The CDR3 is 13 residues long. The assay was immunoSEQ multiplex PCR, and TCRdb's table has in-frame clones only and misses some. The sample has more than 200,000 clones; roughly three quarters are singletons. The receptor's source is a woman between 40 and 50 years old with active or convalescent COVID-19. This chain joins TRBV5-1 and TRBJ2-7, with TRBD1 as a possible D gene (5 bases). The sample consisted of peripheral blood. This CDR3 is CASSSRTQYEQYF. Written as DNA, the CDR3 is TGCGCCAGCAGCTCGCGGACACAATACGAGCAGTACTTC.